This TCR beta chain was captured by sequencing in a study of blood T cell repertoires in COVID-19. About the study: Sample material is recorded as cDNA or gDNA derived from T cells, B-cell-depleted T cells, or PBMCs.

Seattle patient enrollment occurred during active infection, with longitudinal follow-up thereafter. This table comes from immunoSEQ multiplex PCR, and its TCRdb copy is limited to in-frame clones, with some not included. The profile shows some 130,000 clones, around 89% of them singletons. This clonotype originated in a man in his sixties with COVID-19, enrolled during active disease. Source material: peripheral blood.

As DNA, the CDR3 is TGTGCCTGGGTACCGACAGGGGCTGGTGGCTACACCTTC. Translating gives CAWVPTGAGGYTF. V usage is TRBV30 and J usage is TRBJ1-2, with 8 bases fitting TRBD1. V lost 5 bases to trimming and J lost 7 bases; unmatched junction nucleotides: 9. CDR1 GTSNPN and CDR2 SVGIG come from the germline V gene (reference sequence). This CDR3 has 13 amino acids.